A single sample gave rise to the 4 T cell receptor beta chains below, sequenced in a study of blood T cell repertoires in COVID-19. This table comes from immunoSEQ multiplex PCR, and its TCRdb copy is limited to in-frame clones, with some not included. The profile shows about 140,000 clones, roughly 84% of them singletons. The sequenced sample was peripheral blood. The receptors were sampled from a human donor with acute or convalescent COVID-19. The donor label of this sample is uncertain.

The chain has TRBV10-3 and TRBJ1-1; 8 positions agree with TRBD1. V lost 3 bases to trimming and J lost 1 base; unmatched junction nucleotides: 4. Germline CDR1 ENHRY, CDR2 SYGVKD. The CDR3 runs to 15 residues. CDR3 sequence reads: CAISEGQGSNTEAFF. The CDR3 region has the DNA TGTGCCATCAGTGAAGGACAGGGCTCGAACACTGAAGCTTTCTTT.

The V call is TRBV12-5, the J call TRBJ1-5; D is undetermined. CDR1 and CDR2 from the germline V gene are LGHNT and FRNRAP. This CDR3 has 11 residues. The V and J ends lost 3 bases and 7 bases respectively, with 4 bases between them. The CDR3 loop is CASGFIQPQHF. The DNA of the CDR3 is TGTGCTAGTGGTTTCATCCAGCCCCAGCATTTT.

The J gene is TRBJ1-1, the V gene TRBV9; the D is unclear. This CDR3 has 14 residues. Germline V gene lookup returns CDR1 SGDLS and CDR2 YYNGEE. V dropped 1 base and J dropped 1 base, with 8 bases sitting between them. The CDR3 nucleotides read TGTGCCAGCAGCGTAATAACTACGAACACTGAAGCTTTCTTT. Amino acids: CASSVITTNTEAFF.

The V call is TRBV6-2 or TRBV6-3, the J call TRBJ1-2; 7 bases agree with TRBD1. CDR3 length: 12 amino acids. Germline V gene sequence: CDR1 MNHEY, CDR2 SVGEGT. Trimming removed 5 bases from V and 5 bases from J; junction bases left unmatched: 2. Here the CDR3 DNA reads TGTGCCAGCAGTCCGACAGGGTATGGCTACACCTTC. This sequence encodes CASSPTGYGYTF.